This TCR beta chain was recorded in a study of cytomegalovirus exposure and HLA in healthy donors. Only one count was recorded for this clone. Unmatched junction bases numbered 4, after V lost 3 bases and J lost 3 bases. The CDR3 runs 14 residues. CDR1 is SGHRS, CDR2 YFSETQ, per germline. Vbeta (60) and Jbeta (13) primers were used in the PCR. The data were produced by immunoSEQ multiplex PCR, yet TCRdb's version contains in-frame clones alone and is incomplete. Of roughly 160,000 clones listed, roughly 85% are singletons. The source material was PBMCs. The chain uses TRBV5-1 and TRBJ2-3; TRBD2 matches at 7 bases. The sequence came from a woman between 45 and 65 years old in good health and CMV-seronegative. CDR3 protein: CASSSGLSTDTQYF. The DNA of the CDR3 is TGCGCCAGCAGCTCGGGACTATCAACAGATACGCAGTATTTT.